This TCR beta chain was documented in a study of shared clonotypes between healthy human individuals (TCRdb year 2020). Background for the entire study: Three men and a couple of women, aged 18 to 49 years, made up the cohort. The study deeply sequenced blood TCR repertoires of five healthy adults to estimate repertoire size and the extent of clonotype sharing between individuals. Per donor, three plates each were used for CD4 naive and CD4 memory, two for CD8 naive, and one for CD8 memory. Leukapheresis yielded between about 0.94 and 10 billion PBMCs per donor. To increase sequencing depth and limit assay-specific biases, TCR repertoire library preparation and sequencing were carried out by different laboratories using diverse techniques.

About this clone itself: Which antigen it targets is not known. It has no much larger one-base neighbor in the sample; base qualities were not kept.

CD8 naive samples consisted of CD45RO-negative cells that were positively selected for CCR7, yielding a CD45RA+CCR7+ population without TemRA cells. The donors were healthy, HIV-negative adults with no recently reported acute infections or vaccinations. Every donor was a Caucasian adult residing in Nashville, Tennessee, USA. Blood was obtained by leukapheresis, after which PBMCs were separated by Ficoll-Histopaque density gradient centrifugation and cryopreserved in liquid nitrogen vapor phase. Purity and quantity of every magnetically sorted T cell population were checked by analytical flow cytometry. Genomic DNA was isolated from every sorted fraction and measured by UV absorbance on a Nanodrop 2000c. Using the deep immunoSEQ assay, multiplex PCR amplified TCR CDR3 regions from genomic DNA. Extracted genomic DNA from each cell subset was spread evenly across all wells of several immunoSEQ 96-well plates, with each plate serving as a replicate. For sorted subsets, 200 to 250 ng genomic DNA, equal to 25,000 to 35,000 T cell genomes, was loaded into each replicate PCR. Purified libraries were measured with a Qubit 3.0 fluorometer, size-checked on a Bioanalyzer 2100, and measured again with the KAPA Library Quantification kit. Every immunoSEQ 96-well plate was sequenced on a separate single-read 150-cycle Illumina NextSeq 550 flow cell. The original methods were these. The immunoSEQ output contained only junctional sequences without quality scores, so filtering could not match that applied to full-length reads. Sequences were annotated with PyIR, a Python wrapper for IgBLAST v1.9, using IMGT germline references to assign V/J genes and CDR3. Any read was removed if the V/J assignment was weak (E-value above 1e-6), the CDR3 was missing, or the read contained stop codons, out-of-frame junctions, or ambiguous translated residues. A V3J clonotype was defined by an identical inferred V gene, J gene, and CDR3 amino acid sequence. To compute the percentage overlap between repertoires, the number of shared unique clonotypes was divided by the size of the smaller repertoire. Richness of each repertoire was evaluated using RTK rarefaction, the Chao1 estimator, and Recon v2.1 estimates of unobserved clonotypes. Generation probabilities were computed with OLGA for all TCRbeta clonotypes obtained by the gDNA method from several donors. TCRdb holds this immuneACCESS table with in-frame rearrangements only. Some clones are missing; in checked studies, unresolved V genes explain under half, and the rest has no known cause. V and J calls and clone size are given by that table; D and trimming were obtained from the DNA. This sample lists more than 550,000 clones; about 91% were detected once. The top ten hold more than 20% of the sample.

The CDR3 spans 15 residues, from the cysteine through the phenylalanine. CDR3 DNA only is kept here, 45 bases in frame from base 1. In the germline V gene (reference sequence), CDR1 corresponds to SGHKS and CDR2 to YYEKEE. V is cut by 4 bases and J by 5 bases, and the space between the germline ends is 19 bases. Broader findings and caveats from the paper: Compared with non-shared clonotypes, clonotypes shared by all four sorted-subset donors had higher generation probabilities. Rarefaction of sorted-subset datasets indicated incomplete sequencing despite the large sequencing depth. Naive subsets generally had larger estimated clonotype richness than memory subsets did. Because the study included only a small number of donors, the genetic and exposure-history diversity represented was limited. Based on pairwise subsampling, the degree of clonotype sharing among donors was expected to be affected by sequencing depth. Sampling was restricted to blood, and TCR repertoires in tissue are likely to differ from TCR repertoires in blood. Roughly 5% of naive CD4, 3% to 3.5% of naive CD8, approximately 2.2% of memory CD4, and more than 0.35% of memory CD8 clonotypes were shared across several donors.

The sequence links TRBV5-5 to TRBJ2-7; TRBD2 could be the D gene, as 6 bases match. This clonotype was obtained from a man between 25 and 39 years old in good health. The sequenced sample consisted of naive CD8+ T cells sorted from blood. This sample's cell subset or site label indicates: CD45RA+CCR7+. The nucleotide sequence is given as TGTGCCAGCAGCACCCGACCAAGGAGGGGCGACGAGCAGTACTTC. Its protein product is CASSTRPRRGDEQYF.